Given below is one T cell receptor (beta chain) in context. As yet, its antigen is unknown. Losses at the gene ends were 6 bases for V and 2 bases for J; bases not matched to a gene: 14. CDR3 length equals 18 residues. CDR1 SQVTM and CDR2 ANQGSEA come from the germline V gene. Generated by immunoSEQ multiplex PCR, the TCRdb table keeps only in-frame clones and is missing some. The table has more than 85,000 clones, approximately 90% seen once. This sample was included in a study of T cell responses to AZD1222 COVID-19 vaccine. Points from the study as a whole: Baseline seropositivity occurred in only a handful of AZD1222 recipients.

Sequenced material: peripheral blood, taken on day 0 of AZD1222 vaccination. The rearrangement links TRBV29-1 to TRBJ2-7, with 15 bases that match TRBD2. The receptor comes from an adult in good health. The CDR3 DNA reads TGCAGCGTAGCCCCCCGGGGACTAGCGGGAGGATCTCCCTACGAGCAGTACTTC. Protein: CSVAPRGLAGGSPYEQYF.